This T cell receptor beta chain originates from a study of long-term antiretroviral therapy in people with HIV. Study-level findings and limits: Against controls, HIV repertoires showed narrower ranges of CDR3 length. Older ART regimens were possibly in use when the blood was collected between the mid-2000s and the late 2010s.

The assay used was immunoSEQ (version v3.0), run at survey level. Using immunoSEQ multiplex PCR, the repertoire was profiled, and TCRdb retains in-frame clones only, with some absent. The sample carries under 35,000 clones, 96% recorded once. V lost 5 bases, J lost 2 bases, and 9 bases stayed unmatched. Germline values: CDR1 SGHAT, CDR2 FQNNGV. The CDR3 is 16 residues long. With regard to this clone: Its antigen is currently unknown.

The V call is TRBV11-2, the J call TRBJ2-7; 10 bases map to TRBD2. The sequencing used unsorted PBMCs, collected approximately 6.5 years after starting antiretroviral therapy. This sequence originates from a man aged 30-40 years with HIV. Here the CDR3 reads CASSPRGAGGAYEQYF. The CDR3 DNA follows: TGTGCCAGCAGCCCCCGAGGAGCGGGAGGGGCCTACGAGCAGTACTTC.